Listed below are T cell receptor beta chains from one sample, sequenced in a study of cytomegalovirus exposure and HLA in healthy donors. Only in-frame clones appear in the TCRdb table, and some are missing; sequencing was by immunoSEQ multiplex PCR. Of 70,000 or so clones detected, 55% to 75% appear once; the ten largest clones hold 10% to 11%. The sequencing sample was made of PBMCs. The receptor set was obtained from a woman aged 25 to 39 in good health and CMV-seronegative. Each CDR3 is given with its conserved first and last residue. A D gene is named only where the DNA matches it firmly. Clone size is stated in some rows and not others, as once, few, many or a class when expanded.

clone size,CDR3 length,D gene,J gene,V gene,CDR3 protein,CDR3 DNA
.,16,.,TRBJ2-4,TRBV4-1,CASSQVTNLAKNIQYF,TGCGCCAGCAGCCAGGTGACAAATCTAGCCAAAAACATTCAGTACTTC
few,13,.,TRBJ1-4,TRBV6-5,CASSYWRYEKLFF,TGTGCCAGCAGTTACTGGCGGTATGAAAAACTGTTTTTT
.,15,.,TRBJ2-7,TRBV28,CASSSLKGKAYEQYF,TGTGCCAGCAGCTCTTTAAAGGGGAAGGCTTACGAGCAGTACTTC
.,13,.,TRBJ1-1,TRBV19,CASKNSGRTEAFF,TGTGCCAGTAAAAATTCAGGGAGGACTGAAGCTTTCTTT
.,17,.,TRBJ1-3,TRBV6-4,CASSDAWQIQDRNTIYF,TGTGCCAGCAGTGATGCATGGCAGATCCAAGACAGAAACACCATATATTTT
few,14,TRBD2,TRBJ2-2,TRBV6-1,CASSAGTSTGELFF,TGTGCCAGCAGTGCCGGGACTAGCACCGGGGAGCTGTTTTTT
.,15,.,TRBJ1-4,TRBV15,CATSRRKQVNEKLFF,TGTGCCACCAGCCGACGAAAACAGGTTAATGAAAAACTGTTTTTT
.,15,TRBD2,TRBJ2-3,TRBV15,CVTSSRATSPHTQYF,TGTGTCACCAGCAGCCGGGCGACTAGCCCCCATACGCAGTATTTT
.,18,TRBD2,TRBJ2-5,TRBV9,CASSEPGTSGGAPGAQYF,TGTGCCAGCAGCGAGCCCGGGACTAGCGGGGGCGCCCCTGGGGCCCAGTACTTC
.,14,.,TRBJ1-1,TRBV5-1,CASSPTTGNTEAFF,TGCGCCAGCAGCCCTACTACCGGAAACACTGAAGCTTTCTTT
.,14,TRBD2,TRBJ2-1,TRBV7-9,CASSFPPAGFEQFF,TGTGCCAGCAGCTTTCCCCCAGCGGGGTTTGAGCAGTTCTTC
once,13,.,TRBJ2-5,TRBV6-4,CASGQKSEETQYF,TGTGCCAGCGGGCAGAAGTCCGAGGAGACCCAGTACTTC
.,16,TRBD1,TRBJ2-2,TRBV18,CASSGSGTGNTGELFF,TGTGCCAGCTCCGGCTCCGGGACAGGGAACACCGGGGAGCTGTTTTTT
.,14,TRBD1,TRBJ1-1,TRBV12-5,CASLRGTENTEAFF,TGTGCTAGTCTACGGGGGACAGAGAACACTGAAGCTTTCTTT
.,11,.,TRBJ1-1,TRBV20-1,CSATKNTEAFF,TGCAGTGCTACCAAGAACACTGAAGCTTTCTTT
few,15,.,TRBJ2-6,TRBV6-1,CASSTGDSGANVLTF,TGTGCCAGCAGTACAGGAGACTCTGGGGCCAACGTCCTGACTTTC
.,14,.,TRBJ1-1,TRBV28,CASISGDPNTEAFF,TGTGCCAGCATCTCAGGGGATCCGAACACTGAAGCTTTCTTT
.,15,TRBD1,TRBJ2-7,TRBV7-2,CASSLVGTESYEQYF,TGTGCCAGCAGCTTAGTGGGGACAGAAAGTTACGAGCAGTACTTC
.,14,TRBD2,TRBJ2-3,TRBV7-2,CASSSTSGTDTQYF,TGTGCCAGCAGCTCGACTAGCGGGACAGATACGCAGTATTTT
once,15,TRBD1,TRBJ1-4,TRBV5-4,CASSHQDRAERGVSF,TGTGCCAGCAGCCACCAGGACAGGGCGGAACGTGGAGTTTCTTTT
.,12,TRBD1,TRBJ1-2,TRBV6-5,CASSYGTGELTF,TGTGCCAGCAGTTACGGGACAGGGGAGTTAACCTTC
.,14,TRBD1,TRBJ1-2,TRBV7-6,CASSFNRGDYGYTF,TGTGCCAGCAGCTTTAACAGGGGGGACTATGGCTACACCTTC
.,14,.,TRBJ2-7,TRBV5-5,CASSFGLGGLEQYF,TGTGCCAGCAGCTTTGGACTAGGGGGGCTCGAGCAGTACTTC
once,15,.,TRBJ1-5,TRBV7-9,CASSLGTSRNQPQHF,TGTGCCAGCAGCTTAGGGACATCTCGCAATCAGCCCCAGCATTTT
once,14,.,TRBJ2-1,TRBV27,CASSLWGLYNEQFF,TGTGCCAGCAGTTTGTGGGGGCTTTACAATGAGCAGTTCTTC
.,14,.,TRBJ1-2,TRBV14,CASSPTQGTGGYTF,TGTGCCAGCAGCCCTACACAGGGTACGGGAGGCTACACCTTC
.,12,.,TRBJ1-2,TRBV27,CASRKEGYGYTF,TGTGCCAGCAGAAAAGAGGGCTATGGCTACACCTTC
.,12,.,TRBJ1-1,TRBV13,CASSEGGVGAFF,TGTGCCAGCAGCGAGGGGGGGGTGGGAGCTTTCTTT
.,13,.,TRBJ1-2,TRBV11-2,CASSSSRGYGYTF,TGTGCCAGCAGCTCTTCCAGGGGCTATGGCTACACCTTC
.,16,TRBD1,TRBJ1-5,TRBV7-9,CASSSGTGNYNQPQHF,TGTGCCAGCAGCTCCGGGACAGGGAACTACAATCAGCCCCAGCATTTT
.,13,.,TRBJ1-5,TRBV10-3,CAISEAGDQPQHF,TGTGCCATCAGTGAGGCAGGGGATCAGCCCCAGCATTTT
.,14,TRBD1,TRBJ2-7,TRBV6-5,CASSTGTGGLEQYF,TGTGCCAGCAGCACCGGGACAGGGGGCCTCGAGCAGTACTTC
.,17,TRBD1,TRBJ2-1,TRBV11-3,CASSLEGGFGSYNEQFF,TGTGCCAGCAGCTTAGAAGGGGGCTTCGGCTCCTACAATGAGCAGTTCTTC
.,15,TRBD2,TRBJ2-7,TRBV7-8,CASSLRSGGSYEQYF,TGTGCCAGCAGCTTACGTAGCGGGGGCTCCTACGAGCAGTACTTC
.,16,TRBD2,TRBJ2-2,TRBV7-3,CASSLRRGFNTGELFF,TGTGCCAGCAGCTTACGGCGGGGGTTTAACACCGGGGAGCTGTTTTTT
.,22,TRBD1,TRBJ2-6,TRBV4-3,CASSQLLSTGTAGFSGANVLTF,TGCGCCAGCAGCCAATTATTATCTACCGGGACAGCCGGATTCTCTGGGGCCAACGTCCTGACTTTC
.,12,.,TRBJ2-3,TRBV5-1,CASSIQGDTQYF,TGCGCCAGCAGCATACAGGGAGATACGCAGTATTTT
.,14,TRBD1,TRBJ1-1,TRBV28,CASGPGQLNTEAFF,TGTGCCAGCGGCCCGGGACAGCTGAACACTGAAGCTTTCTTT
few,11,.,TRBJ2-1,TRBV6-5,CASSQGDEQFF,TGTGCCAGCAGCCAGGGCGATGAGCAGTTCTTC
.,13,.,TRBJ1-6,TRBV11-3,CASSLYMESPLHF,TGTGCCAGCAGCTTATACATGGAGTCACCCCTCCACTTT
.,15,TRBD1,TRBJ1-1,TRBV2,CASLPETGSYTEAFF,TGTGCCAGCCTCCCGGAGACAGGGTCGTACACTGAAGCTTTCTTT
.,15,.,TRBJ2-2,TRBV6-5,CASSSRQTNTGELFF,TGTGCCAGCAGTTCTAGACAGACGAACACCGGGGAGCTGTTTTTT
.,11,.,TRBJ2-2,TRBV9,CASRSTGELFF,TGTGCCAGCAGGAGTACCGGGGAGCTGTTTTTT
.,15,TRBD1,TRBJ1-2,TRBV27,CASSRRQGASYGYTF,TGTGCCAGCAGTAGGAGACAGGGGGCTAGCTATGGCTACACCTTC
.,15,.,TRBJ1-1,TRBV7-9,CASSLVLSRNTEAFF,TGTGCCAGCAGCTTAGTGTTATCGCGGAACACTGAAGCTTTCTTT
.,13,TRBD2,TRBJ2-7,TRBV29-1,CSVDLAGTYEQYF,TGCAGCGTTGATCTAGCGGGGACCTACGAGCAGTACTTC
once,14,.,TRBJ1-5,TRBV7-2,CASSLKQGYQPQHF,TGTGCCAGCAGCTTAAAGCAGGGTTATCAGCCCCAGCATTTT
few,13,.,TRBJ1-3,TRBV30,CAWRRQTGNTIYF,TGTGCCTGGAGGAGACAGACCGGAAACACCATATATTTT
.,13,.,TRBJ2-7,TRBV15,CATSPRDSYEQYF,TGTGCCACCAGCCCCCGGGATTCCTACGAGCAGTACTTC
.,12,TRBD1,TRBJ1-5,TRBV6-4,CATTTGNQPQHF,TGTGCCACTACGACAGGGAATCAGCCCCAGCATTTT
.,15,TRBD1,TRBJ1-1,TRBV6-6,CASSTRDRGRTEAFF,TGTGCCAGCAGTACCCGGGACAGGGGGCGGACTGAAGCTTTCTTT
.,12,.,TRBJ1-2,TRBV2,CASIPPWRGLFF,TGTGCCAGCATACCCCCATGGAGAGGCCTGTTCTTC
.,13,.,TRBJ1-5,TRBV6-1,CASTGPHNQPQHF,TGTGCCAGCACAGGGCCCCACAATCAGCCCCAGCATTTT
few,14,.,TRBJ2-2,TRBV27,CASSQHRNTGELFF,TGTGCCAGCAGTCAGCACAGGAACACCGGGGAGCTGTTTTTT
.,17,TRBD2,TRBJ2-2,TRBV25-1,CASSERGGGDGPGELFF,TGTGCCAGCAGTGAACGTGGTGGGGGGGATGGTCCCGGGGAGCTGTTTTTT
.,15,.,TRBJ1-6,TRBV6-1,CASSETGPSDSPLHF,TGTGCCAGCAGTGAAACTGGGCCGTCGGATTCACCCCTCCACTTT
.,17,TRBD1,TRBJ2-3,TRBV5-1,CASRPAGQGLSTDTQYF,TGCGCCAGCAGACCCGCGGGACAGGGGTTGAGTACAGATACGCAGTATTTT
.,15,.,TRBJ2-5,TRBV4-2,CASSQSPGNGETQYF,TGTGCCAGCAGCCAAAGCCCAGGGAATGGAGAGACCCAGTACTTC
.,16,TRBD1,TRBJ2-7,TRBV2,CASTLPRGQVGYEQYF,TGTGCCAGCACCCTCCCTCGCGGACAGGTGGGCTACGAGCAGTACTTC
.,13,.,TRBJ2-7,TRBV2,CASIGTSSYEQYF,TGTGCCAGCATCGGGACTTCCTCCTACGAGCAGTACTTC